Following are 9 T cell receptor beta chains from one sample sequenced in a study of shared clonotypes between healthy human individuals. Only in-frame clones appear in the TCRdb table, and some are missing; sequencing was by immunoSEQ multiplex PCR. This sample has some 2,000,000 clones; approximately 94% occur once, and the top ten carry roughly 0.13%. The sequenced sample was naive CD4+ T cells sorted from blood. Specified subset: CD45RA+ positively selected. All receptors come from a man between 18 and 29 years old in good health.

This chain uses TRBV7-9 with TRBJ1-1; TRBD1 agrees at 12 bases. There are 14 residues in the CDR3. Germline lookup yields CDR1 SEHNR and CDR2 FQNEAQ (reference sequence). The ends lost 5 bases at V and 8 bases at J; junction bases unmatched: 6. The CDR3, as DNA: TGTGCCAGCAGCGCGGGACAGGGGGCGGAGGAAGCTTTCTTT. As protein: CASSAGQGAEEAFF. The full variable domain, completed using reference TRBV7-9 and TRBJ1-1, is DTGVSQNPRHKITKRGQNVTFRCDPISEHNRLYWYRQTLGQGPEFLTYFQNEAQLEKSRLLSDRFSAERPKGSFSTLEIQRTEQGDSAMYLCASSAGQGAEEAFFGQGTRLTVV.

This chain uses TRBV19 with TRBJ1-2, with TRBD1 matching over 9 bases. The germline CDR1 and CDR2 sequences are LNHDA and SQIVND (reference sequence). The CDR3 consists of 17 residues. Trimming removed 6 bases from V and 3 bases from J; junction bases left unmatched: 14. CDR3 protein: CASSITGTGSLYYGYTF. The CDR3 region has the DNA TGTGCCAGTAGCATTACCGGGACAGGGAGCCTCTACTATGGCTACACCTTC.

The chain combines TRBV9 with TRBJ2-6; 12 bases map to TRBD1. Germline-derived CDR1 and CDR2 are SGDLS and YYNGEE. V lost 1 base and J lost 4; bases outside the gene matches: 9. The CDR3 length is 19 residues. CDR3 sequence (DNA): TGTGCCAGCAGCGTAACGGCGGGGACAGGGGGCTTAGGGGCCAACGTCCTGACTTTC. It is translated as CASSVTAGTGGLGANVLTF.

Here the CDR3 reads CAASGGTEDYGYTF. The CDR3 DNA is TGTGCCGCCTCGGGGGGGACGGAAGACTATGGCTACACCTTC. This chain joins TRBV30 and TRBJ1-2, with D maybe TRBD1 (5 bases). Germline V CDR1 and CDR2: GTSNPN, SVGIG (reference sequence). CDR3 length: 14 amino acids. Trimming left V 8 bases short and J 3 bases short, with 19 bases between. Complete variable domain (other parts from reference TRBV30 and TRBJ1-2): SQTIHQWPATLVQPVGSPLSLECTVEGTSNPNLYWYRQAAGRGLQLLFYSVGIGQISSEVPQNLSASRPQDRQFILSSKKLLLSDSGFYLCAASGGTEDYGYTFGSGTRLTVV.

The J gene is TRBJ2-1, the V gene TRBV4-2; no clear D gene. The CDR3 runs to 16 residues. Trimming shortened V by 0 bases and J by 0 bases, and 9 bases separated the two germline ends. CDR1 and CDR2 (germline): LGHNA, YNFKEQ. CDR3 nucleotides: TGTGCCAGCAGCCAAGACTGGCTAGTCTCCTACAATGAGCAGTTCTTC. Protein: CASSQDWLVSYNEQFF.

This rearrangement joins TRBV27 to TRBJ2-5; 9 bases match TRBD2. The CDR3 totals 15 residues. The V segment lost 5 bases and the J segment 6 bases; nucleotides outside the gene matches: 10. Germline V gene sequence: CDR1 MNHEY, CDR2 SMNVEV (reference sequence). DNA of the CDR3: TGTGCCAGCAGTCTAGGCGGGGGGGCGGCAAAGACCCAGTACTTC. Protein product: CASSLGGGAAKTQYF.

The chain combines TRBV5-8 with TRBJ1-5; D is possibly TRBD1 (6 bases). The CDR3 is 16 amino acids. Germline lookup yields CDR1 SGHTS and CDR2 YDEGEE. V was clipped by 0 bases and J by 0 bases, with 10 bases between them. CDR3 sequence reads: CASSLEGGNSNQPQHF. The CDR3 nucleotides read TGTGCCAGCAGCTTGGAGGGGGGGAATAGCAATCAGCCCCAGCATTTT.

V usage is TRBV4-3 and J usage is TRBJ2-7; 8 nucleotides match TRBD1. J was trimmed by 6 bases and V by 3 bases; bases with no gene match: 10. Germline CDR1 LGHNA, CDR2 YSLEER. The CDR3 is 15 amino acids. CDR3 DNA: TGCGCCAGCAGCCAGGCTAGGGACAGGACGGGCGAGCAGTACTTC. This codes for CASSQARDRTGEQYF.

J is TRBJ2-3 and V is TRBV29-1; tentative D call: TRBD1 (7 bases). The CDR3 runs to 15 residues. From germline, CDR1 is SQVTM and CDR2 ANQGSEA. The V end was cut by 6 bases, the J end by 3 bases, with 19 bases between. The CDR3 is CSVTGTVVITDTQYF. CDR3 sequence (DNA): TGCAGCGTGACAGGGACTGTGGTAATTACAGATACGCAGTATTTT.